These T cell receptor beta chains were read from a single sample in a study of T cell clonotyping in hematopoietic cell transplantation. Sequenced by immunoSEQ multiplex PCR; TCRdb stores in-frame clones only, minus some. Found here are 65,000 to 80,000 clones, about 96% of them singletons; the top ten hold roughly 1.8%. The sequencing here drew on peripheral blood mononuclear cells, taken before stem cell transplant. Receptors originate from a woman in her 50s with acute myeloid leukemia. Some clones in this sample may be carry-over from other donors' samples. Both conserved end residues are part of each CDR3. A D gene is named only where the DNA matches it firmly. Not all rows give a size; the values are once, few, many and, for expanded clones, a class.

J gene,D gene,clone size,V gene,CDR3 protein,CDR3 DNA
TRBJ1-3,TRBD1,-,TRBV28,CASKGQGYGNTIYF,TGTGCCAGCAAAGGACAGGGCTACGGAAACACCATATATTTT
TRBJ2-7,TRBD2,-,TRBV7-2,CASSPGGVGSYEQYF,TGTGCCAGCAGCCCGGGGGGGGTGGGGAGCTACGAGCAGTACTTC
TRBJ1-1,-,-,TRBV6-1,CASSIMQGPEAFF,TGTGCCAGCAGTATAATGCAGGGACCAGAAGCTTTCTTT
TRBJ1-1,-,once,TRBV4-1,CASSQAAVRGYTEAFF,TGCGCCAGCAGCCAAGCCGCGGTTCGGGGTTACACTGAAGCTTTCTTT
TRBJ2-7,TRBD1,-,TRBV6-5,CASRTGDVYEQYF,TGTGCCAGCAGGACAGGGGACGTCTACGAGCAGTACTTC
TRBJ1-5,-,-,TRBV29-1,CSVGQNSNQPQHF,TGCAGCGTGGGACAAAATAGCAATCAGCCCCAGCATTTT
TRBJ1-4,-,-,TRBV5-1,CASSLEGSRNYEKLFF,TGCGCCAGCAGCTTGGAAGGTAGTAGGAACTATGAAAAACTGTTTTTT
TRBJ1-3,-,-,TRBV28,CASTEQVWGNTIYF,TGTGCCAGCACCGAACAGGTTTGGGGAAACACCATATATTTT
TRBJ2-3,-,-,TRBV28,CASSGDTGRTQYF,TGTGCCAGCAGTGGGGACACAGGGCGTACGCAGTATTTT
TRBJ2-3,TRBD1,-,TRBV19,CASSRQGDADTQYF,TGTGCCAGTAGTCGACAGGGTGACGCAGATACGCAGTATTTT
TRBJ1-2,-,-,TRBV30,CAWTPDTNYGYTF,TGTGCCTGGACTCCGGACACTAACTATGGCTACACCTTC
TRBJ2-7,-,-,TRBV2,CASRPRYEQYF,TGTGCCAGCAGGCCTCGCTACGAGCAGTACTTC